What follows are 3 T cell receptor beta chains derived from one specimen sequenced in a study of tumor-infiltrating lymphocytes in primary liver carcinoma. The input was approximately 500 ng total RNA; TCR beta cDNA was made from it with a constant-region primer. Generation of the TCR beta libraries relied on three nested multiplex PCR rounds using slightly modified ARM-PCR. TRBV1-TRBV30 forward primers paired with a C-beta reverse primer were used in the first two PCR rounds, which ran about 11 cycles each. One entry per CDR3 protein, called by TCRdb with MiXCR from the multiplex PCR reads. The table shows 330,000 or so distinct CDR3 sequences, with less than 75% occurring only once. Unsorted whole blood served as the source of blood RNA, and germline DNA was extracted as well. Sample: peripheral blood. All receptors come from a man aged 40-49 years with primary liver carcinoma and hepatitis B virus infection.

In this sample, this clonotype turned up many times. V is TRBV11-2 and J is TRBJ2-7; 11 positions agree with TRBD2. Germline V gene sequence: CDR1 SGHAT, CDR2 FQNNGV. This CDR3 is 15 amino acids long. With 3 bases clipped from V and 4 bases from J, the junction kept 5 bases outside the gene matches. The CDR3 sequence is CASSFTSGSLYEQYF. In DNA, the CDR3 is TGTGCCAGCAGCTTCACTAGCGGGAGCTTGTACGAGCAGTACTTC.

The chain couples TRBV28 to TRBJ2-7; no clear D gene. CDR3 length equals 14 residues. V lost 7 bases to trimming and J lost 3 bases, with 16 bases between them. Germline-derived CDR1 and CDR2 are MDHEN and SYDVKM. CDR3 residues: CASMAGDMRYEQYF. CDR3 coding DNA: TGTGCCAGCATGGCAGGTGACATGCGCTACGAGCAGTACTTC.

To note about this clonotype: The junction does not match germline at one end; this may be a read error. The rearrangement links TRBV29-1 to TRBJ1-2, with TRBD1 matching 10 bases. The CDR3 has 14 residues. Per germline, CDR1 SQVTM and CDR2 ANQGSEA. The CDR3, as DNA: TGCAGCGTTTACTCCAGGACAGGGGGATATGGCTGCACCTTC. Its translation: CSVYSRTGGYGCTF.